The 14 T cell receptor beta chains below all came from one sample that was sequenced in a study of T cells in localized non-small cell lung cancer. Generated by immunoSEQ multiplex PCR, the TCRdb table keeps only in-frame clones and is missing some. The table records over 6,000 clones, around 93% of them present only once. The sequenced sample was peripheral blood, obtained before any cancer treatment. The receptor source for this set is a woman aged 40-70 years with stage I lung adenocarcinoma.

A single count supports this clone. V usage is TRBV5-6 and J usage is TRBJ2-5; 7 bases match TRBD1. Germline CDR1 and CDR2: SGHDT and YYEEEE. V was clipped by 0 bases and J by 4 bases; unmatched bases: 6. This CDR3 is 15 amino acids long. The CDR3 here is CASSLGGTVRETQYF. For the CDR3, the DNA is TGTGCCAGCAGCTTGGGGGGGACAGTGAGAGAGACCCAGTACTTC.

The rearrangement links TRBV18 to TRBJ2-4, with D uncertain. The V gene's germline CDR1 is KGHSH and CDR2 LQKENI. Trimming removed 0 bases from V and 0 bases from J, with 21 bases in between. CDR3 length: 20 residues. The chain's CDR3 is CASSPPKGSGPWVAKNIQYF. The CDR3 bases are TGTGCCAGCTCACCACCAAAGGGCTCTGGCCCGTGGGTAGCCAAAAACATTCAGTACTTC.

The CDR3 coding sequence is TGTGCCAGCAGCTTAGGCGCGGGTCTCGGCAACAATGAGCAGTTCTTC. Protein: CASSLGAGLGNNEQFF. This chain links TRBV7-9 with TRBJ2-1, with a possible D match to TRBD2 (5 bases). Germline V gives CDR1 SEHNR, CDR2 FQNEAQ (reference sequence). The CDR3 spans 16 residues. V lost 1 base to trimming and J lost 5 bases, with 15 bases between them.

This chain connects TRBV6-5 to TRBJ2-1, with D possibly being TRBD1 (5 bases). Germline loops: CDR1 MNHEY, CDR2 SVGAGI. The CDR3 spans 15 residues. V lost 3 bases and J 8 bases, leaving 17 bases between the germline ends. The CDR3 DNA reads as TGTGCCAGCAGTTATGGACACCAACCGAGCGATGAGCAGTTCTTC. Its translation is CASSYGHQPSDEQFF.

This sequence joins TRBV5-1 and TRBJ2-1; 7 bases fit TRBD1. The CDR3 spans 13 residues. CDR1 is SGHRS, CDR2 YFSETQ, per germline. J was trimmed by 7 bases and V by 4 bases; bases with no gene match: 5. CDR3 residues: CASSPQGENEQFF. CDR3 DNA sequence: TGCGCCAGCAGCCCTCAGGGGGAGAATGAGCAGTTCTTC. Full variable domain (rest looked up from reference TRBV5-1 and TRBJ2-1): KAGVTQTPRYLIKTRGQQVTLSCSPISGHRSVSWYQQTPGQGLQFLFEYFSETQRNKGNFPGRFSGRQFSNSRSEMNVSTLELGDSALYLCASSPQGENEQFFGPGTRLTVL.

The DNA of the CDR3 is TGTGCTAGTGGTCCCAGGGCTACTAGCGGGCCAAATGAGCAGTTCTTC. As protein: CASGPRATSGPNEQFF. V usage is TRBV12-5 and J usage is TRBJ2-1, with 9 bases identical to TRBD2. After removal of 5 bases from V and 7 bases from J, the junction contained 12 bases not matched to a gene. The CDR3 contains 16 residues. The V gene's germline CDR1 is LGHNT and CDR2 FRNRAP.

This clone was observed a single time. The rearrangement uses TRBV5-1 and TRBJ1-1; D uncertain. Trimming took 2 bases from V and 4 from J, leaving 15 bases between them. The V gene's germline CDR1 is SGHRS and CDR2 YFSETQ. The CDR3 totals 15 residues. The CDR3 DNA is TGCGCCAGCAGCTTTCTAGGGCCCCCGGGCACTGAAGCTTTCTTT. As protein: CASSFLGPPGTEAFF.

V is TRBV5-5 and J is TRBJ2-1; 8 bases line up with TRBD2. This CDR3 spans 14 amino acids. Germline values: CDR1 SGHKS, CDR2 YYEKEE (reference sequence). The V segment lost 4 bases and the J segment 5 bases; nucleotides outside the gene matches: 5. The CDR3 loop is CASSGGGTNNEQFF. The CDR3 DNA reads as TGTGCCAGCAGCGGCGGGGGGACCAACAATGAGCAGTTCTTC.

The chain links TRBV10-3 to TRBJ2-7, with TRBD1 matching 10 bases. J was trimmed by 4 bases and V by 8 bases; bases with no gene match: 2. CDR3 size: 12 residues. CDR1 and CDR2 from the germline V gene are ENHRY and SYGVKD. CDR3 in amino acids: CAIRDRGYEQYF. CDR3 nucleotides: TGTGCCATCCGGGACAGGGGATACGAGCAGTACTTC.

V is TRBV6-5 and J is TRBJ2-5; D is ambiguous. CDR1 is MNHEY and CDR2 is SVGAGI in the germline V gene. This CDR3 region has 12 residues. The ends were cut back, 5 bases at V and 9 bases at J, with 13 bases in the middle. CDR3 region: CASSTQWHPQYF. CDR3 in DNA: TGTGCCAGCAGTACCCAGTGGCACCCCCAGTACTTC.

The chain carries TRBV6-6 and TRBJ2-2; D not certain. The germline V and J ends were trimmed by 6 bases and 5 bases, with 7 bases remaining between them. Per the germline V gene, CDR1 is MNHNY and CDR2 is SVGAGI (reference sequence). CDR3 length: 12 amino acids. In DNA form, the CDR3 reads TGTGCCAGCAGCCACAAAACCGGGGAGCTGTTTTTT. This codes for CASSHKTGELFF.

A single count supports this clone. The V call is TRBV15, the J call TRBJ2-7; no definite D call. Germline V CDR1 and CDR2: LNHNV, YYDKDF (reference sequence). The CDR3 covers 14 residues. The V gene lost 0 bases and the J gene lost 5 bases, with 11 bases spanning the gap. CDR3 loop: CATSRDFMGNEQYF. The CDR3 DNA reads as TGTGCCACCAGCAGAGATTTCATGGGAAACGAGCAGTACTTC. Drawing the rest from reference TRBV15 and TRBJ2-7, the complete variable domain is DAMVIQNPRYQVTQFGKPVTLSCSQTLNHNVMYWYQQKSSQAPKLLFHYYDKDFNNEADTPDNFQSRRPNTSFCFLDIRSPGLGDTAMYLCATSRDFMGNEQYFGPGTRLTVT.

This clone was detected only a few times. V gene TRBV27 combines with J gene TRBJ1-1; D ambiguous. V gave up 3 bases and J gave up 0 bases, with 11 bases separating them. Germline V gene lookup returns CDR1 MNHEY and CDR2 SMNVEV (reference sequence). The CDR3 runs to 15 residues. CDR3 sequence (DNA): TGTGCCAGCAGTTTTCTCAGTTACATGAACACTGAAGCTTTCTTT. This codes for CASSFLSYMNTEAFF.

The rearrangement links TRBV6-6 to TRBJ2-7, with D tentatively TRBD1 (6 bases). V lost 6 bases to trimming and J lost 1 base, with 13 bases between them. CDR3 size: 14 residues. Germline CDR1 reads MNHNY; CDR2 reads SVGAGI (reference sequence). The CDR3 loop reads CASSHRVESYEQYF. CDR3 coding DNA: TGTGCCAGCAGCCACAGGGTTGAGTCCTACGAGCAGTACTTC.